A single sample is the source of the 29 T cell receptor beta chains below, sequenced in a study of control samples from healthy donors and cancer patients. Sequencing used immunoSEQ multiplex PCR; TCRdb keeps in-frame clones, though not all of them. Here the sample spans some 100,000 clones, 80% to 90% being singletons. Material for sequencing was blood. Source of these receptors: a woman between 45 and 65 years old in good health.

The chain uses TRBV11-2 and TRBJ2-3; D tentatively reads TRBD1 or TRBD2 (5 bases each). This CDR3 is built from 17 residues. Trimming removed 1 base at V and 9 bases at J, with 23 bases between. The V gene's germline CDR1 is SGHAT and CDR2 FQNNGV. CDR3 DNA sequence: TGTGCCAGCAGCTTAGTAATGACGGGGCTACTTACACGGACGCAGTATTTT. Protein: CASSLVMTGLLTRTQYF.

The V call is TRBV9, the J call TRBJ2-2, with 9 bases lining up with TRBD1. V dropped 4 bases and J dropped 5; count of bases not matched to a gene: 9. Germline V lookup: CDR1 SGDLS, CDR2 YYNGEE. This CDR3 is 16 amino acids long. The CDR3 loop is CASSPSTDRGTGELFF. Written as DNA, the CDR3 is TGTGCCAGCAGCCCCAGCACGGACAGGGGAACCGGGGAGCTGTTTTTT.

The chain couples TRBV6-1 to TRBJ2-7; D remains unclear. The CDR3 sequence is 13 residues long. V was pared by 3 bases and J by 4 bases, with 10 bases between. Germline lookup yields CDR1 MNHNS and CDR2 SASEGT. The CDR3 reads CASSDWLQYEQYV. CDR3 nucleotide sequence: TGTGCCAGCAGTGATTGGCTGCAATACGAGCAGTACGTC.

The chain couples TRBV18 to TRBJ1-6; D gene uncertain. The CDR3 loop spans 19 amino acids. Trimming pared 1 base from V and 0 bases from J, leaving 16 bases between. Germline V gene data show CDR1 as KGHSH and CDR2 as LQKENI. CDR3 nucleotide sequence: TGTGCCAGCTCACCACAGGGCCCGAGGGTATCCTCCTATAATTCACCCCTCCACTTT. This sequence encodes CASSPQGPRVSSYNSPLHF.

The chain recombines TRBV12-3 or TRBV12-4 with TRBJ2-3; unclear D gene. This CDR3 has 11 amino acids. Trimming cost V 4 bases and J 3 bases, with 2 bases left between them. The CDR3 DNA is TGTGCCAGCAGTTCTACAGATACGCAGTATTTT. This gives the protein CASSSTDTQYF.

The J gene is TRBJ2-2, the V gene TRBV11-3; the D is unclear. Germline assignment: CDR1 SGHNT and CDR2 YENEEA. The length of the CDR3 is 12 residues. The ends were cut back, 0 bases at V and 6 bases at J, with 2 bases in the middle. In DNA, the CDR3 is TGTGCCAGCAGCTTAGAGGCCGGGGAGCTGTTTTTT. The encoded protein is CASSLEAGELFF. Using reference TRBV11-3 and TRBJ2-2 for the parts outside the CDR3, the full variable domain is EAGVVQSPRYKIIEKKQPVAFWCNPISGHNTLYWYLQNLGQGPELLIRYENEEAVDDSQLPKDRFSAERLKGVDSTLKIQPAELGDSAVYLCASSLEAGELFFGEGSRLTVL.

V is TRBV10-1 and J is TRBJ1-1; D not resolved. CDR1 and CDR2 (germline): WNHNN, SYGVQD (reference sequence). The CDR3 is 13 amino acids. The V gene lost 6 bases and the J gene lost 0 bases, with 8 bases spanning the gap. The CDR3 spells CASSALLNTEAFF. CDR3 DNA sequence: TGCGCCAGCAGCGCTTTGTTGAACACTGAAGCTTTCTTT.

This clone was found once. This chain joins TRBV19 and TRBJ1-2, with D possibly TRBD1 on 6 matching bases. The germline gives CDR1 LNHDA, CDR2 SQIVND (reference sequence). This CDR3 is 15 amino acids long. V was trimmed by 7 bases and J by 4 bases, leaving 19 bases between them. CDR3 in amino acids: CASTNMGAGGYGYTF. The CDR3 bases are TGTGCCAGTACCAATATGGGGGCTGGTGGCTATGGCTACACCTTC.

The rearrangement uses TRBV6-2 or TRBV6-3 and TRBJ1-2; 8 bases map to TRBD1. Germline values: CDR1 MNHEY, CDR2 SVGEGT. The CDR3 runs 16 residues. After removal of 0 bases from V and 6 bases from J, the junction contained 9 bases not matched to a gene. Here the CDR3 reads CASSYSQGAARNGYTF. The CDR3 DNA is TGTGCCAGCAGTTACTCCCAGGGGGCCGCACGGAATGGCTACACCTTC.

The DNA for the CDR3 is TGTGCCTGGAGTAGGGGAGGGACGGGTAGATTGGGCACTGAAGCTTTCTTT. It is translated as CAWSRGGTGRLGTEAFF. The gene calls are TRBV30 and TRBJ1-1; possibly TRBD1 for D (5 bases). This CDR3 spans 17 amino acids. Trimming shortened V by 2 bases and J by 4 bases, and 23 bases separated the two germline ends. Germline CDR1 reads GTSNPN; CDR2 reads SVGIG (reference sequence).

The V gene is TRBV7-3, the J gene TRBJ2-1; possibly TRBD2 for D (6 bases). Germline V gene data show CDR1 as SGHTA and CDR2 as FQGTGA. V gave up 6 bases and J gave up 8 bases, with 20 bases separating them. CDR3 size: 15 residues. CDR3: CASSPGRDFIYEQFF. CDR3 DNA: TGTGCCAGCAGTCCCGGTAGGGACTTTATCTATGAGCAGTTCTTC.

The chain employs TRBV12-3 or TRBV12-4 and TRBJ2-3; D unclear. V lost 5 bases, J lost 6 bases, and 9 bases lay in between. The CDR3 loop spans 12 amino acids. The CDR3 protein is CASSPHGDTQYF. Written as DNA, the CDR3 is TGTGCCAGCAGTCCACATGGTGATACGCAGTATTTT.

The CDR3 region is CASSLGHTDTQYF. CDR3 nucleotides: TGTGCCAGCAGTTTAGGTCACACAGATACGCAGTATTTT. The chain carries TRBV12-3 or TRBV12-4 and TRBJ2-3; D gene ambiguous. The V end lost 1 base, the J end lost 2 bases, and 4 bases lay between the germline ends. The CDR3 has 13 amino acids.

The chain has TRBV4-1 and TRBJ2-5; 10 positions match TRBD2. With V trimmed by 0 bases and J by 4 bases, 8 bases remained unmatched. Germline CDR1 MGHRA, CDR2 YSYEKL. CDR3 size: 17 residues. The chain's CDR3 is CASSQDSGLAGAETQYF. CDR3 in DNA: TGCGCCAGCAGCCAAGATAGCGGTCTAGCGGGAGCAGAGACCCAGTACTTC.

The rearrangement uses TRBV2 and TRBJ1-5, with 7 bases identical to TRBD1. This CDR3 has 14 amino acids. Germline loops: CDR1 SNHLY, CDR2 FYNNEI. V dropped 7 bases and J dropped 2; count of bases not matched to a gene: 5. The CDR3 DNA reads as TGTGCCAGCAAGGCCGGACAGGGCAATCAGCCCCAGCATTTT. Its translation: CASKAGQGNQPQHF.

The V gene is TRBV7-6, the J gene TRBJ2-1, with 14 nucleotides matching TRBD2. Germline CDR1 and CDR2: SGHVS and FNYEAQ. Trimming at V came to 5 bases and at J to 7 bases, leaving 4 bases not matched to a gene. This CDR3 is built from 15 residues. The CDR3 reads CASSETSGRVNEQFF. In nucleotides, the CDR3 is TGTGCCAGCAGCGAGACTAGCGGGAGGGTTAATGAGCAGTTCTTC.

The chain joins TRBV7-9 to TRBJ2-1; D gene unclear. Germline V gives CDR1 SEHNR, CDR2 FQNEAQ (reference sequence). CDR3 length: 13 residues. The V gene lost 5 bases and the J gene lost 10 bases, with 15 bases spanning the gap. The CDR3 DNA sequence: TGTGCCAGCAGCGCTGACCAGCAACGGGAGCAGTTCTTC. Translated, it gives CASSADQQREQFF.

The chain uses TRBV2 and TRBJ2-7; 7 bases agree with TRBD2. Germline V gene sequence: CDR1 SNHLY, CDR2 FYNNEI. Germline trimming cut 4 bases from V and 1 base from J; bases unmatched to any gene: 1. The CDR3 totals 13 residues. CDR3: CASSVAGSYEQYF. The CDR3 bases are TGTGCCAGCAGTGTAGCGGGTTCCTACGAGCAGTACTTC. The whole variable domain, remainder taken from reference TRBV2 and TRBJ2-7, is EPEVTQTPSHQVTQMGQEVILRCVPISNHLYFYWYRQILGQKVEFLVSFYNNEISEKSEIFDDQFSVERPDGSNFTLKIRSTKLEDSAMYFCASSVAGSYEQYFGPGTRLTVT.

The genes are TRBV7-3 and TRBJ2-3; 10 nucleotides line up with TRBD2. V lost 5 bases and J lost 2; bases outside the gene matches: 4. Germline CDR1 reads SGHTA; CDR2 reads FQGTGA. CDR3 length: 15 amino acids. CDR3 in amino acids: CASSRTSGFTDTQYF. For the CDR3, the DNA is TGTGCCAGCAGCCGGACTAGCGGATTCACAGATACGCAGTATTTT.

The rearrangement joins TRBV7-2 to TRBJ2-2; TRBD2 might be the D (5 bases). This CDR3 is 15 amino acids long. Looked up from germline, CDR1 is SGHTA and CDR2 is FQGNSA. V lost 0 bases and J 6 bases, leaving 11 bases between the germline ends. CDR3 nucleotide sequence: TGTGCCAGCAGCTTAGCAACTAGAAGGTCCGGGGAGCTGTTTTTT. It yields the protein CASSLATRRSGELFF.

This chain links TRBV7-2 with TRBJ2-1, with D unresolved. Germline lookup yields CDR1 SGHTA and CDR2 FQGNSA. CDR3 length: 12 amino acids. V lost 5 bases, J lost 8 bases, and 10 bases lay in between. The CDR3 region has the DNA TGTGCCAGCAGCCCTCCCGGGTATGAGCAGTTCTTC. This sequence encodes CASSPPGYEQFF.

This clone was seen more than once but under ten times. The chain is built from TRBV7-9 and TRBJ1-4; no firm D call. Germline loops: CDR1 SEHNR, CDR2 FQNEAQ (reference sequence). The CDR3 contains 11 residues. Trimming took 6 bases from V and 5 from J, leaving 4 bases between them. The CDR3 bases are TGTGCCAGCAGAAGAAATGAAAAACTGTTTTTT. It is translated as CASRRNEKLFF.

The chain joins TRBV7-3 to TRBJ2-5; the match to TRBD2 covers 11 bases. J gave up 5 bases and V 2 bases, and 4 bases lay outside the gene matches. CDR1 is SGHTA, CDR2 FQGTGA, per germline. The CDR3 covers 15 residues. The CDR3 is CASSLLAGGPETQYF. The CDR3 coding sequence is TGTGCCAGCAGCTTACTAGCGGGGGGCCCGGAGACCCAGTACTTC. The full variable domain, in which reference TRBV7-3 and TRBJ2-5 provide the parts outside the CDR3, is GAGVSQTPSNKVTEKGKYVELRCDPISGHTALYWYRQSLGQGPEFLIYFQGTGAADDSGLPNDRFFAVRPEGSVSTLKIQRTERGDSAVYLCASSLLAGGPETQYFGPGTRLLVL.

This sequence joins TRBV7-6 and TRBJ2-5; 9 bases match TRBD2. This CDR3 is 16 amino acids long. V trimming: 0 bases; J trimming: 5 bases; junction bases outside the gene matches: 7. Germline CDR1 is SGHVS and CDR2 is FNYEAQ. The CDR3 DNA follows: TGTGCCAGCAGCTTAGCGAGCGGGGGGTATTCTGAGACCCAGTACTTC. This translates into CASSLASGGYSETQYF.

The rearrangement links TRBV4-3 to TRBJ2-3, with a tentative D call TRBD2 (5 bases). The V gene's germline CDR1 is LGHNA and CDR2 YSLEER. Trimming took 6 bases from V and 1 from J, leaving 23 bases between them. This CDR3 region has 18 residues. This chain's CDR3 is CASSPAVDSAGRTDTQYF. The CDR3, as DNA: TGCGCCAGCAGTCCGGCGGTGGATAGTGCGGGTCGCACAGATACGCAGTATTTT.

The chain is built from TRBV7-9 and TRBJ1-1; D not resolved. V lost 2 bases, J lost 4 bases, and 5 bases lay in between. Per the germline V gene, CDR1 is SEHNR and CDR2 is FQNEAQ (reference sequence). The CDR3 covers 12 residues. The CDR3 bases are TGTGCCAGCAGCTTAAAGGGCACTGAAGCTTTCTTT. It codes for CASSLKGTEAFF. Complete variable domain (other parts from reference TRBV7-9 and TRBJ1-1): DTGVSQNPRHKITKRGQNVTFRCDPISEHNRLYWYRQTLGQGPEFLTYFQNEAQLEKSRLLSDRFSAERPKGSFSTLEIQRTEQGDSAMYLCASSLKGTEAFFGQGTRLTVV.

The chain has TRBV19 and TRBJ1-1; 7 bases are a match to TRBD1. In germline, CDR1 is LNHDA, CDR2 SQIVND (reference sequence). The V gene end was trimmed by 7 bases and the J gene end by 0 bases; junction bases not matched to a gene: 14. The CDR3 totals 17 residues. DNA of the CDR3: TGTGCCAGTACCTCAACTCCGGGACAGATTATGAACACTGAAGCTTTCTTT. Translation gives CASTSTPGQIMNTEAFF.

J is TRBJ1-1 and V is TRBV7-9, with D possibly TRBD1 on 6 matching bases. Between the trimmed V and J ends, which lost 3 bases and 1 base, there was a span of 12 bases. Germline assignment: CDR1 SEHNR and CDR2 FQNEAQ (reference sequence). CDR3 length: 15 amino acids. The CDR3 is CASSFRVQGNTEAFF. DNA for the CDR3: TGTGCCAGCAGCTTTCGGGTACAGGGGAACACTGAAGCTTTCTTT.

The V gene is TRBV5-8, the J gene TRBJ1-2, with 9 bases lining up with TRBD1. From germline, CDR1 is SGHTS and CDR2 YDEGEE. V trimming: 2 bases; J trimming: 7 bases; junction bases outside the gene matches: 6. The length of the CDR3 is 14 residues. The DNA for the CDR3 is TGTGCCAGCAGCTTTGACAGGGGGATCGTTGGCTACACCTTC. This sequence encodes CASSFDRGIVGYTF.